This T cell receptor (beta chain) comes out of a study of T cells after posttransplantation cyclophosphamide. The study, taken as a whole, reports: Donor-recipient repertoire similarity was low at 1-2 months, rising over year one.

Assay used: immunoSEQ multiplex PCR; TCRdb lists only in-frame clones, some missing. The sample has 36,000 or so clones, none seen only once. With respect to this clone: Antigen: not known.

Germline loops: CDR1 SNHLY, CDR2 FYNNEI. Trimming cost V 2 bases and J 7 bases, with 8 bases left between them. This CDR3 is 13 amino acids long. The chain is built from TRBV2 and TRBJ1-4; D may be TRBD1 (6 bases). The sequence derives from a girl aged 5 to 17 in good health, CMV-negative, and a related stem cell transplant donor. The sequenced material came from PBMCs. The CDR3 region is CASSERTVEKLFF. The CDR3 region has the DNA TGTGCCAGCAGTGAAAGGACAGTTGAAAAACTGTTTTTT.